This TCR beta chain appears in the sequencing data of a study of shared clonotypes between healthy human individuals. This CDR3 comprises 14 residues. J was trimmed by 4 bases and V by 10 bases; bases with no gene match: 11. Germline V gives CDR1 MDHEN, CDR2 SYDVKM. The sample holds many counts of this clone. It was at deep level that the assay was run. Measured with immunoSEQ multiplex PCR; TCRdb has only the in-frame clones, and not every one. Here the sample spans about 480,000 clones, approximately 85% being singletons. The material sequenced was PBMCs. This clonotype was obtained from a woman between 40 and 55 years old in good health. Some clones in this sample may be carry-over from other donors' samples. V gene TRBV28 combines with J gene TRBJ1-2, with 8 bases aligning to TRBD1. The CDR3 coding sequence is TGTGCCACTCCCACCCAGGGGGCGGGCTATGGCTACACCTTC. Residues: CATPTQGAGYGYTF.